One and the same sample provided the 9 T cell receptor beta chains below, sequenced in a study of T cells in Graves' hyperthyroidism and ophthalmopathy. TCR beta CDR3 regions were amplified from RNA. HTBI primers were used for first-round RT-PCR of the TCR CDR3. One entry per CDR3 protein, called by TCRdb with MiXCR from the multiplex PCR reads. The sample lists some 250,000 distinct CDR3 sequences; roughly 15% were seen once. The sequencing input was blood. The receptors originated from a woman aged 45-65 years with Graves' hyperthyroidism that later progressed to Graves' ophthalmopathy.

This clonotype appeared many times. The J gene is TRBJ1-3, the V gene TRBV24-1; D is unclear. Germline CDR1 KGHDR, CDR2 SFDVKD. The CDR3 contains 18 residues. Trimming left V 1 base short and J 4 bases short, with 19 bases between. The DNA for the CDR3 is TGTGCCACCAGTGATTTAAGTGGAGGAAAGGGATCCGGAAACACCATATATTTT. It translates to CATSDLSGGKGSGNTIYF.

In this sample, this clonotype turned up a few times. The genes are TRBV7-8 and TRBJ1-3, with 9 bases that match TRBD1. The CDR3 is 16 residues long. Germline V gene data show CDR1 as SGHVS and CDR2 as FQNEAQ. V was pared by 0 bases and J by 3 bases, with 3 bases of the junction left unmatched. CDR3 amino acids: CASSLATGGYGNTIYF. The CDR3 region has the DNA TGTGCCAGCAGCTTAGCGACAGGGGGGTATGGAAACACCATATATTTT.

This clonotype was detected many times. The chain combines TRBV7-3 with TRBJ2-5; 7 bases map to TRBD1. Germline trimming cut 1 base from V and 5 bases from J; bases unmatched to any gene: 7. Germline CDR1 and CDR2: SGHTA and FQGTGA. The CDR3 is made up of 15 amino acids. As DNA, the CDR3 is TGTGCCAGCAGCTTAAACCCGACAGGGATGGAGACCCAGTACTTC. Encoded protein: CASSLNPTGMETQYF.

This chain connects TRBV4-1 to TRBJ2-2; D uncertain. CDR3 length: 15 amino acids. Trimming removed 2 bases at V and 5 bases at J, with 12 bases between. The V gene's germline CDR1 is MGHRA and CDR2 YSYEKL. CDR3 coding DNA: TGCGCCAGCAGCCAAATAGAAAGGGTAACCGGGGAGCTGTTTTTT. Its translation is CASSQIERVTGELFF.

The table lists this clonotype with a few counts. The chain has TRBV20-1 and TRBJ2-5, with D perhaps TRBD1 or TRBD2 (7 bases each). The CDR3 sequence is 14 residues long. Trimming removed 2 bases at V and 4 bases at J, with 14 bases between. Germline V gene lookup returns CDR1 DFQATT and CDR2 SNEGSKA (reference sequence). CDR3 amino acids: CSARLKRDRETQYF. The CDR3 DNA reads TGCAGTGCTAGACTAAAGCGGGACAGAGAGACCCAGTACTTC.

This clonotype has a count of ten or more. V is TRBV5-1 and J is TRBJ2-7; 10 bases are a match to TRBD1. The V gene end was trimmed by 7 bases and the J gene end by 2 bases; junction bases not matched to a gene: 15. The germline V gene encodes CDR1 SGHRS and CDR2 YFSETQ. This CDR3 contains 17 residues. The CDR3 region has the DNA TGCGCCAGCCGCATATCCCCAGGCGGACAGGGGGCCTACGAGCAGTACTTC. Protein: CASRISPGGQGAYEQYF. The variable domain in full, with the rest retrieved from reference TRBV5-1 and TRBJ2-7, is KAGVTQTPRYLIKTRGQQVTLSCSPISGHRSVSWYQQTPGQGLQFLFEYFSETQRNKGNFPGRFSGRQFSNSRSEMNVSTLELGDSALYLCASRISPGGQGAYEQYFGPGTRLTVT.

The V gene is TRBV6-1, the J gene TRBJ2-7; D uncertain. Trimming left V 7 bases short and J 2 bases short, with 18 bases between. The CDR3 is made up of 15 amino acids. Germline CDR1 MNHNS, CDR2 SASEGT. CDR3 in DNA: TGTGCCAGCAAAGGAATGGTGGGCGGAGCCTACGAGCAGTACTTC. Translated: CASKGMVGGAYEQYF.

In this sample, this clonotype turned up many times. The V call is TRBV7-3, the J call TRBJ1-1; the D is unclear. The ends were cut back, 5 bases at V and 0 bases at J, with 16 bases in the middle. CDR3 size: 16 residues. Germline V gene lookup returns CDR1 SGHTA and CDR2 FQGTGA. CDR3: CASSLGSNNMNTEAFF. CDR3 nucleotide sequence: TGTGCCAGCAGCCTAGGGTCAAACAATATGAACACTGAAGCTTTCTTT.

This clonotype was seen at least ten times. This chain links TRBV6-1 with TRBJ2-1; a possible D gene is TRBD2 (6 bases). Trimming took 0 bases from V and 11 from J, leaving 11 bases between them. The CDR3 runs 13 residues. Germline V lookup: CDR1 MNHNS, CDR2 SASEGT. CDR3 in amino acids: CASSEARGTQQFF. The CDR3 DNA reads as TGTGCCAGCAGTGAAGCGCGTGGGACTCAGCAGTTCTTC.